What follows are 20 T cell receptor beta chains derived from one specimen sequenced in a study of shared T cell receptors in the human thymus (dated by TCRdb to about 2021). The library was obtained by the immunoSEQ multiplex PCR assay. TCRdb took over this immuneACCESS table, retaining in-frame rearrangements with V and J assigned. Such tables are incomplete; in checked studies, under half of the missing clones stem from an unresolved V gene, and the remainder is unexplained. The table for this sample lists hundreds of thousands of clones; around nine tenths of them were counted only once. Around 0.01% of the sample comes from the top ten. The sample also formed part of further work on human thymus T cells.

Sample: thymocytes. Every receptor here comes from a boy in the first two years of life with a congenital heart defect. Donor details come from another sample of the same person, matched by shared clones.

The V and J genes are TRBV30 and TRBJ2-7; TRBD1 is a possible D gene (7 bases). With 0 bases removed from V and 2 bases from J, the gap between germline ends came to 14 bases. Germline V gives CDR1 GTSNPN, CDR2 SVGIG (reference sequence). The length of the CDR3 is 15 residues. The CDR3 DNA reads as TGTGCCTGGAGTGTGCACAGGGGACTTGCCTACGAGCAGTACTTC. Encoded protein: CAWSVHRGLAYEQYF.

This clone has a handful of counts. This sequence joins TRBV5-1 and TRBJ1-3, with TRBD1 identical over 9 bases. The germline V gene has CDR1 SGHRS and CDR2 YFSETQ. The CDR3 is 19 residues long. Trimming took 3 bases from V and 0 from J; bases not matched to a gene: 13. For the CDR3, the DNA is TGCGCCAGCAGCTCCCTGCCCCCGACAGGGGGAAACTCTGGAAACACCATATATTTT. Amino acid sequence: CASSSLPPTGGNSGNTIYF.

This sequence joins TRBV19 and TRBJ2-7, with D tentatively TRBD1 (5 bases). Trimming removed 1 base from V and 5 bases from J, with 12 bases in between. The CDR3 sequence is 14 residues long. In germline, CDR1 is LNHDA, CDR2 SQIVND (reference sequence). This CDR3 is CASSIGQGIHEQYF. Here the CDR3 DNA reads TGTGCCAGTAGTATAGGGCAGGGAATCCACGAGCAGTACTTC.

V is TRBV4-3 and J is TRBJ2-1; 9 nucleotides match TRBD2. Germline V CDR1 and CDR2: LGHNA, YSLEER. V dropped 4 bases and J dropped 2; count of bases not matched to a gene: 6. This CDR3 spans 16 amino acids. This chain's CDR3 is CASSPTGGGAYNEQFF. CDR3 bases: TGCGCCAGCAGCCCTACTGGCGGGGGGGCCTACAATGAGCAGTTCTTC.

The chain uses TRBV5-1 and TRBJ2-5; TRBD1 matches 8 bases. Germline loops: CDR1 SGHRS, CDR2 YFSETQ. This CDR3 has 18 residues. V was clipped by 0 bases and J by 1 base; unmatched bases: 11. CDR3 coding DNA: TGCGCCAGCAGCTTGGAAGGGGCAGGGGGCCTCCGCCAAGAGACCCAGTACTTC. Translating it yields CASSLEGAGGLRQETQYF.

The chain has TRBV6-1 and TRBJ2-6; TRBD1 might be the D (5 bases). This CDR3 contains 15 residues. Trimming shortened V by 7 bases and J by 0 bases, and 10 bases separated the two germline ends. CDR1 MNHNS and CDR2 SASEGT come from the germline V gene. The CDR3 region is CASTLQDSGANVLTF. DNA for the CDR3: TGTGCCAGCACTTTACAGGACTCTGGGGCCAACGTCCTGACTTTC.

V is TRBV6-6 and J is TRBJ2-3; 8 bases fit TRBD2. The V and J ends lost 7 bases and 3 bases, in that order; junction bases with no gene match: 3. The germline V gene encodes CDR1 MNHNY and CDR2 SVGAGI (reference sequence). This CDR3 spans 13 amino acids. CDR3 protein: CASTRGGTDTQYF. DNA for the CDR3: TGTGCCAGCACCCGGGGGGGGACAGATACGCAGTATTTT.

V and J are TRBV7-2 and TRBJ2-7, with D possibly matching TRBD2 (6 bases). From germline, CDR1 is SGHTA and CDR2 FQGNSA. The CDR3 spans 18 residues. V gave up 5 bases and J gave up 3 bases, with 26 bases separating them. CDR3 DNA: TGTGCCAGCAGCCATAGGGGCCCTCCGGGAGTGGGGATCTACGAGCAGTACTTC. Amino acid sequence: CASSHRGPPGVGIYEQYF.

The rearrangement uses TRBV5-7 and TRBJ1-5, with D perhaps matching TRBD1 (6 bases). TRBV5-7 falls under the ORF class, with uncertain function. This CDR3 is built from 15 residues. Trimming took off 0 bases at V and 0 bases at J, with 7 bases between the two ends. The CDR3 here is CASSLGQVSNQPQHF. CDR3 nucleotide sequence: TGTGCCAGCAGCTTGGGACAGGTTAGCAATCAGCCCCAGCATTTT.

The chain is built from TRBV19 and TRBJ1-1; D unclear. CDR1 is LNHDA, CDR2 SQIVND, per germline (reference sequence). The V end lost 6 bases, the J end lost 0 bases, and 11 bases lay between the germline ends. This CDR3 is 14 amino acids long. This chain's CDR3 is CASREDTLNTEAFF. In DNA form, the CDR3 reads TGTGCCAGTAGAGAGGATACTTTGAACACTGAAGCTTTCTTT.

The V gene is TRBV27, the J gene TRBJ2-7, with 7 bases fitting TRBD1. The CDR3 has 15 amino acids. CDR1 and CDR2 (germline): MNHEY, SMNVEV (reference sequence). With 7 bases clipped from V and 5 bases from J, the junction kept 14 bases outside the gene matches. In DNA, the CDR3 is TGTGCCAGCAAACCAAGGGCGCAGGGGGTTCACGAGCAGTACTTC. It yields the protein CASKPRAQGVHEQYF.

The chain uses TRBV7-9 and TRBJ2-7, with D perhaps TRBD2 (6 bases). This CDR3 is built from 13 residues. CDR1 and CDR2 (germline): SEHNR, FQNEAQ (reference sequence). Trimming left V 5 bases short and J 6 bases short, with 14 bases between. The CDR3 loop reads CASSPRLGREQYF. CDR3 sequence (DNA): TGTGCCAGCAGCCCAAGACTAGGCCGCGAGCAGTACTTC.

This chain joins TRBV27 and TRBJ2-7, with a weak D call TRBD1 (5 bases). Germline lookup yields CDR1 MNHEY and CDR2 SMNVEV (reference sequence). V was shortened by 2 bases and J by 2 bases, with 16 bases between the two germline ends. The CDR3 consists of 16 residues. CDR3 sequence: CASSLKGRERTYEQYF. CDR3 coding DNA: TGTGCCAGCAGTTTAAAGGGCAGGGAAAGGACCTACGAGCAGTACTTC.

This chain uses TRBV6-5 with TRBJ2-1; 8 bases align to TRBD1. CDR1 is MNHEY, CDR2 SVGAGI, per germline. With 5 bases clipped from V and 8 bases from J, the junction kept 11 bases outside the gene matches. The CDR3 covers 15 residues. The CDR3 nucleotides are TGTGCCAGCAGTGCGGGACCAGGGGGCGGCGATGAGCAGTTCTTC. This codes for CASSAGPGGGDEQFF.

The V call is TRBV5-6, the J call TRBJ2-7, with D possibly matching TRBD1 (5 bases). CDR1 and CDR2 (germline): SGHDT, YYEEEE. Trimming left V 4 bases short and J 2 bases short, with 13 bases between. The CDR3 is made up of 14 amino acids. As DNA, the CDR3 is TGTGCCAGCAGCGCACTGGACATTGCCTACGAGCAGTACTTC. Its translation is CASSALDIAYEQYF.

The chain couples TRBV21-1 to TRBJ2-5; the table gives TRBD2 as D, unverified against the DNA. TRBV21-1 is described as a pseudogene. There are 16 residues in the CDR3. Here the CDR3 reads CASKLAGGPDQETQYF. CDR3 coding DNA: TGTGCCAGCAAACTAGCGGGAGGGCCTGACCAAGAGACCCAGTACTTC.

CDR3 amino acids: CASSPAGDKTGNTIYF. CDR3 DNA: TGTGCCAGCAGCCCGGCGGGCGATAAGACTGGAAACACCATATATTTT. The rearrangement links TRBV5-6 to TRBJ1-3; no clear D. The germline gives CDR1 SGHDT, CDR2 YYEEEE. The V and J ends lost 4 bases and 2 bases respectively, with 16 bases between them. This CDR3 is built from 16 residues.

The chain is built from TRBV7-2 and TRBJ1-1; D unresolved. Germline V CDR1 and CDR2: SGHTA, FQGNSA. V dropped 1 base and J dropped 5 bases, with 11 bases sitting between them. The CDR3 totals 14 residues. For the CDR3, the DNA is TGTGCCAGCAGCTTAGGCGCGGTTAGGACTGAAGCTTTCTTT. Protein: CASSLGAVRTEAFF. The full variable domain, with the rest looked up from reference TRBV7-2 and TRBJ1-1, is GAGVSQSPSNKVTEKGKDVELRCDPISGHTALYWYRQSLGQGLEFLIYFQGNSAPDKSGLPSDRFSAERTGGSVSTLTIQRTQQEDSAVYLCASSLGAVRTEAFFGQGTRLTVV.

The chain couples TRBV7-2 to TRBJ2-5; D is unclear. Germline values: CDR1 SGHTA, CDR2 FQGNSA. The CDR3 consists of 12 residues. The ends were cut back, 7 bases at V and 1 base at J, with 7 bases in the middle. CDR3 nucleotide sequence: TGTGCCAGCACCCTATCCCAAGAGACCCAGTACTTC. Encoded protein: CASTLSQETQYF.

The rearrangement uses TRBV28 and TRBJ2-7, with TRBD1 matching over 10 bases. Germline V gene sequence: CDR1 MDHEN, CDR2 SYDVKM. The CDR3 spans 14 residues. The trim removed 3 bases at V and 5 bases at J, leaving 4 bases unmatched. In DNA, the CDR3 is TGTGCCAGCAGTTTTGGGACAGGGGACGACGAGCAGTACTTC. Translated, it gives CASSFGTGDDEQYF.